Presented here are 23 T cell receptor beta chains from one specimen sequenced in a study of blood T cell repertoires in COVID-19. TCRdb's table, derived via immunoSEQ multiplex PCR, lists solely in-frame clones and lacks some. The sample comprises just under 350,000 clones, around 82% of which are singletons, and 3% rests with the top ten. What was sequenced was peripheral blood. All receptors derive from a man aged 30-40 years with active or convalescent COVID-19.

This chain uses TRBV6-5 with TRBJ1-6, with D tentatively TRBD1 (5 bases). Germline CDR1 and CDR2: MNHEY and SVGAGI. V lost 0 bases, J lost 9 bases, and 12 bases lay in between. This CDR3 contains 15 residues. This CDR3 reads CASSYSTATISPLHF. CDR3 nucleotides: TGTGCCAGCAGTTACTCGACAGCCACAATTTCACCCCTCCACTTT.

The chain couples TRBV5-8 to TRBJ2-3; perhaps TRBD1 as D (5 bases). V shed 4 bases and J shed 1 base, with 13 bases lying between them. This CDR3 is built from 15 residues. In germline, CDR1 is SGHTS, CDR2 YDEGEE. In nucleotides, the CDR3 is TGTGCCAGCAGCGCCTGGGCAGGGCGCACAGATACGCAGTATTTT. Amino acid sequence: CASSAWAGRTDTQYF.

This clone was seen only a few times. Written as DNA, the CDR3 is TGTGCCAGCAGCCCAGGGCCTGCCGGGGAGCTGTTTTTT. Its protein product is CASSPGPAGELFF. The rearrangement uses TRBV14 and TRBJ2-2; D possibly corresponds to TRBD1 (5 bases). V lost 4 bases, J lost 6 bases, and 9 bases lay in between. CDR3 length: 13 amino acids. Germline assignment: CDR1 SGHDN and CDR2 FVKESK.

The chain links TRBV11-3 to TRBJ2-7, with D maybe TRBD1 (5 bases). The germline CDR1 and CDR2 sequences are SGHNT and YENEEA. The CDR3 has 15 amino acids. V was pared by 5 bases and J by 3 bases, with 17 bases between. In nucleotides, the CDR3 is TGTGCCAGCAGCCCCCCCCAGGGAAACCTCTACGAGCAGTACTTC. Residues: CASSPPQGNLYEQYF.

The J gene is TRBJ2-1, the V gene TRBV19; 7 bases match TRBD2. The CDR3 is made up of 14 amino acids. The germline V gene encodes CDR1 LNHDA and CDR2 SQIVND (reference sequence). With V trimmed by 5 bases and J by 7 bases, 8 bases remained unmatched. The CDR3 DNA reads TGTGCCAGTAGTGGGAGGGGACTCTGGAATGAGCAGTTCTTC. Amino acids: CASSGRGLWNEQFF. Variable domain in full (rest from reference TRBV19 and TRBJ2-1): DGGITQSPKYLFRKEGQNVTLSCEQNLNHDAMYWYRQDPGQGLRLIYYSQIVNDFQKGDIAEGYSVSREKKESFPLTVTSAQKNPTAFYLCASSGRGLWNEQFFGPGTRLTVL.

CDR3 DNA sequence: TGTGCCAGCAGTTTCGACAGGGCGCGAAACACTGAAGCTTTCTTT. Residues: CASSFDRARNTEAFF. V is TRBV28 and J is TRBJ1-1, with 7 bases aligning to TRBD1. Trimming took 3 bases from V and 2 from J; bases not matched to a gene: 6. Germline V CDR1 and CDR2: MDHEN, SYDVKM. The length of the CDR3 is 15 residues.

This clone showed up just once. The J gene is TRBJ2-5, the V gene TRBV19, with 12 bases fitting TRBD2. V was pared by 6 bases and J by 1 base, with 3 bases of the junction left unmatched. This CDR3 region has 15 residues. Germline V gene data show CDR1 as LNHDA and CDR2 as SQIVND (reference sequence). CDR3 bases: TGTGCCAGTAGCCGGACTAGCGGGGCCCAAGAGACCCAGTACTTC. Translation gives CASSRTSGAQETQYF.

The chain carries TRBV28 and TRBJ2-7, with a tentative D call TRBD2 (6 bases). Between the trimmed V and J ends, which lost 5 bases and 4 bases, there was a span of 18 bases. The length of the CDR3 is 15 residues. Germline V gives CDR1 MDHEN, CDR2 SYDVKM. The CDR3 region is CASSPGSSEVYEQYF. The DNA for the CDR3 is TGTGCCAGCAGTCCGGGCTCTAGCGAGGTTTACGAGCAGTACTTC.

The gene calls are TRBV11-3 and TRBJ2-2, with 8 bases fitting TRBD2. The J segment lost 3 bases and the V segment lost 2 bases, leaving 14 bases of the junction unmatched. The CDR3 length is 19 residues. Germline CDR1 and CDR2: SGHNT and YENEEA. CDR3 in DNA: TGTGCCAGCAGCTTATCCCGGGGGAGAAGCGGGGGCGACACCGGGGAGCTGTTTTTT. It codes for CASSLSRGRSGGDTGELFF.

This chain joins TRBV7-2 and TRBJ1-2, with 8 bases identical to TRBD1. V trimming: 5 bases; J trimming: 1 base; junction bases outside the gene matches: 6. The germline V gene has CDR1 SGHTA and CDR2 FQGNSA. The CDR3 sequence is 15 residues long. This CDR3 reads CASSPRGPVNYGYTF. CDR3 bases: TGTGCCAGCAGCCCCAGGGGGCCCGTTAACTATGGCTACACCTTC.

This clone occurred a few times. V usage is TRBV6-6 and J usage is TRBJ1-1, with 8 bases matching TRBD1. The CDR3 consists of 14 residues. CDR1 is MNHNY, CDR2 SVGAGI, per germline (reference sequence). Germline trimming cut 2 bases from V and 7 bases from J; bases unmatched to any gene: 6. The CDR3 loop is CASSYDAGGDEAFF. The CDR3 DNA is TGTGCCAGCAGTTACGACGCAGGGGGCGATGAAGCTTTCTTT.

About this clone itself: At the DNA level, this CDR3 is encoded by other sequences in the same sample as well. The chain carries TRBV4-3 and TRBJ1-1; TRBD1 might be the D (5 bases). The ends were cut back, 2 bases at V and 6 bases at J, with 7 bases in the middle. The V gene's germline CDR1 is LGHNA and CDR2 YSLEER. CDR3 length: 12 residues. CDR3 nucleotides: TGCGCCAGCAGCCAACCAGGGTCTGAAGCTTTCTTT. It translates to CASSQPGSEAFF.

The genes are TRBV12-3 or TRBV12-4 and TRBJ1-1, with D possibly being TRBD1 (5 bases). V shed 3 bases and J shed 6 bases, with 11 bases lying between them. The CDR3 spans 13 residues. Written as DNA, the CDR3 is TGTGCCAGCAGTTTGGCCCGGGGGGCTGAAGCTTTCTTT. As protein: CASSLARGAEAFF.

The J gene is TRBJ2-1, the V gene TRBV4-3; TRBD2 matches at 10 bases. This CDR3 is built from 17 residues. The V gene's germline CDR1 is LGHNA and CDR2 YSLEER. V shed 6 bases, J shed 4 bases, and the junction held 12 bases outside the gene matches. The CDR3: CASSPFEGAGGYNEQFF. CDR3 bases: TGCGCCAGCAGTCCCTTTGAGGGAGCGGGAGGGTACAATGAGCAGTTCTTC.

V usage is TRBV29-1 and J usage is TRBJ2-1; possibly TRBD1 for D (5 bases). Trimming stripped 4 bases from V and 9 bases from J, with 13 bases between. This CDR3 has 12 amino acids. Germline V gene sequence: CDR1 SQVTM, CDR2 ANQGSEA. The CDR3 sequence is CSVALNQGEQFF. For the CDR3, the DNA is TGCAGCGTTGCGTTAAACCAGGGTGAGCAGTTCTTC.

The rearrangement links TRBV19 to TRBJ2-1; no reliable D call. CDR1 and CDR2 from the germline V gene are LNHDA and SQIVND (reference sequence). The CDR3 consists of 13 residues. Trimming left V 6 bases short and J 2 bases short, with 8 bases between. The CDR3 spells CASRASAYNEQFF. The CDR3 region has the DNA TGTGCCAGTAGGGCCTCCGCCTACAATGAGCAGTTCTTC. Using reference TRBV19 and TRBJ2-1 for the parts outside the CDR3, the full variable domain is DGGITQSPKYLFRKEGQNVTLSCEQNLNHDAMYWYRQDPGQGLRLIYYSQIVNDFQKGDIAEGYSVSREKKESFPLTVTSAQKNPTAFYLCASRASAYNEQFFGPGTRLTVL.

The CDR3 reads CASSQDRVADTQYF. The DNA for the CDR3 is TGTGCCAGCAGCCAAGATCGGGTGGCGGATACGCAGTATTTT. This chain links TRBV3-1 (or the pseudogene TRBV3-2) with TRBJ2-3, with D uncertain. V dropped 0 bases and J dropped 6 bases, with 10 bases sitting between them. This CDR3 has 14 amino acids. CDR1 LGHDT and CDR2 YNNKEL come from the germline V gene (reference sequence).

The chain employs TRBV7-8 and TRBJ1-3; unclear D gene. The ends were cut back, 3 bases at V and 0 bases at J, with 12 bases in the middle. The CDR3 runs to 16 residues. Germline values: CDR1 SGHVS, CDR2 FQNEAQ. The CDR3 region is CASSFGRDFSGNTIYF. CDR3 bases: TGTGCCAGCAGCTTTGGCAGAGACTTCTCTGGAAACACCATATATTTT.

This chain joins TRBV30 and TRBJ1-1; TRBD1 might be the D (5 bases). V was shortened by 7 bases and J by 5 bases, with 14 bases between the two germline ends. Germline V gene lookup returns CDR1 GTSNPN and CDR2 SVGIG (reference sequence). This CDR3 comprises 12 residues. In DNA, the CDR3 is TGTGCCTCGTCAAGGGGAGGGACTGAAGCTTTCTTT. As protein: CASSRGGTEAFF. Using reference TRBV30 and TRBJ1-1 for the parts outside the CDR3, the full variable domain is SQTIHQWPATLVQPVGSPLSLECTVEGTSNPNLYWYRQAAGRGLQLLFYSVGIGQISSEVPQNLSASRPQDRQFILSSKKLLLSDSGFYLCASSRGGTEAFFGQGTRLTVV.

The rearrangement joins TRBV6-5 to TRBJ1-1; TRBD1 might be the D (5 bases). The CDR3 is 13 residues long. Trimming left V 6 bases short and J 11 bases short, with 19 bases between. CDR1 is MNHEY, CDR2 SVGAGI, per germline. The CDR3 sequence is CASSHDPGWFAFF. The CDR3 region has the DNA TGTGCCAGCAGCCACGATCCAGGGTGGTTCGCTTTCTTT.

This clone was observed once. The chain is built from TRBV12-3 or TRBV12-4 and TRBJ1-1; D is ambiguous. Trimming removed 6 bases from V and 1 base from J, with 9 bases in between. This CDR3 has 13 amino acids. CDR3 sequence (DNA): TGTGCCAGCAGGCCCGGGGAGAACACTGAAGCTTTCTTT. This sequence encodes CASRPGENTEAFF.

V gene TRBV24-1 combines with J gene TRBJ2-3, with TRBD2 identical over 13 bases. The V gene's germline CDR1 is KGHDR and CDR2 SFDVKD. Trimming removed 4 bases from V and 6 bases from J; junction bases left unmatched: 6. CDR3 length: 16 amino acids. The CDR3 sequence: CATSDQLAGGPDTQYF. The CDR3 DNA follows: TGTGCCACCAGTGACCAACTAGCGGGAGGGCCGGATACGCAGTATTTT.

The chain combines TRBV5-1 with TRBJ2-1; a possible D gene is TRBD2 (5 bases). CDR1 SGHRS and CDR2 YFSETQ come from the germline V gene. The CDR3 spans 14 residues. Trimming took 4 bases from V and 9 from J, leaving 17 bases between them. The CDR3 sequence is CASSLGEGRGEQFF. CDR3 bases: TGCGCCAGCAGCCTGGGCGAGGGCCGGGGTGAGCAGTTCTTC.